These T cell receptor beta chains were read from a single sample in a study of identifying expanded T cells in peripheral blood. Sequencing used immunoSEQ multiplex PCR; TCRdb keeps in-frame clones, though not all of them. Among under 110,000 clones, around 85% were seen once, and the ten largest hold approximately 18%. The sequenced sample was blood. These TCRs come from a person aged 18-70 years in good health. Each CDR3 is given with its conserved first and last residue. The D gene is left open where the match is weak. Size values are once, few and many counts, or a class for expanded clones, and some rows have none.

D: TRBD1; length: 13; V: TRBV6-4; size: once; J: TRBJ2-3; DNA: TGTGCCAGCAGTGTAGGGGGCGGGGATACGCAGTATTTT; CDR3: CASSVGGGDTQYF
D: .; length: 15; V: TRBV4-3; size: .; J: TRBJ1-2; DNA: TGCGCCAGCAGCCAAGAATGGGGGGCGCTGGGTGGCTACACCTTC; CDR3: CASSQEWGALGGYTF
D: TRBD2; length: 14; V: TRBV11-1; size: .; J: TRBJ2-7; DNA: TGTGCCAGCAGCTTCGGACGGGGGGGCTACGAGCAGTACTTC; CDR3: CASSFGRGGYEQYF
D: .; length: 16; V: TRBV2; size: .; J: TRBJ2-3; DNA: TGTGCCAGCAGCCACCCCGGGACAACTAGCACAGATACGCAGTATTTT; CDR3: CASSHPGTTSTDTQYF
D: TRBD1; length: 11; V: TRBV6-5; size: .; J: TRBJ1-1; DNA: TGTGCCAGTACAGGGGGCACTGAAGCTTTCTTT; CDR3: CASTGGTEAFF
D: TRBD2; length: 16; V: TRBV5-4; size: once; J: TRBJ2-1; DNA: TGTGCCAGCAGCTTGGGCCTAGCGGGGGGGCGTAATGAGCAGTTCTTC; CDR3: CASSLGLAGGRNEQFF
D: TRBD1; length: 14; V: TRBV5-6; size: few; J: TRBJ2-1; DNA: TGTGCCAGCAGCCAGGGACAGGGAATCAATGAGCAGTTCTTC; CDR3: CASSQGQGINEQFF
D: .; length: 16; V: TRBV4-3; size: once; J: TRBJ2-2; DNA: TGCGCCAGCAGCCCTCTAGGGACCCCAAATACCGGGGAGCTGTTTTTT; CDR3: CASSPLGTPNTGELFF
D: .; length: 11; V: TRBV4-1; size: .; J: TRBJ1-5; DNA: TGCGCCAGCAGCGAGGGTACGTCCCAGCATTTT; CDR3: CASSEGTSQHF
D: .; length: 15; V: TRBV5-4; size: .; J: TRBJ1-4; DNA: TGTGCCAGCAGCCGGGACGGCGGGGGTAATGAAAAACTGTTTTTT; CDR3: CASSRDGGGNEKLFF
D: .; length: 15; V: TRBV7-2; size: .; J: TRBJ2-3; DNA: TGTGCCAGCAGCTTCTTTTCCGGGGGAGCAGATACGCAGTATTTT; CDR3: CASSFFSGGADTQYF
D: TRBD2; length: 18; V: TRBV30; size: .; J: TRBJ2-5; DNA: TGTGCCTGGAGCCAGGCTAGCGGGGGGCTTGGGTTTCAAGAGACCCAGTACTTC; CDR3: CAWSQASGGLGFQETQYF
D: .; length: 14; V: TRBV19; size: .; J: TRBJ1-1; DNA: TGTGCCAGTAAATTGGGTGGGGGGCACACTGAAGCTTTCTTT; CDR3: CASKLGGGHTEAFF
D: .; length: 11; V: TRBV27; size: .; J: TRBJ1-1; DNA: TGTGCCAGCAGTTTTGGGAGTGAAGCTTTCTTT; CDR3: CASSFGSEAFF
D: .; length: 16; V: TRBV30; size: .; J: TRBJ1-6; DNA: TGTGCCTGGAGTGGTACTTCGGACAGTCCCTATTCACCCCTCCACTTT; CDR3: CAWSGTSDSPYSPLHF
D: TRBD1; length: 14; V: TRBV5-1; size: .; J: TRBJ2-5; DNA: TGCGCCAGCAGGACTCAGGGGGAAGGAGAGACCCAGTACTTC; CDR3: CASRTQGEGETQYF
D: .; length: 15; V: TRBV5-8; size: few; J: TRBJ1-5; DNA: TGTGCCAGCAGCTTCTTAGACGGTAGCAATCAGCCCCAGCATTTT; CDR3: CASSFLDGSNQPQHF
D: .; length: 14; V: TRBV15; size: once; J: TRBJ2-1; DNA: TGTGCCACCAGCGCAAGAGGCGGAAATAATGAGCAGTTCTTC; CDR3: CATSARGGNNEQFF
D: .; length: 14; V: TRBV15; size: few; J: TRBJ1-5; DNA: TGTGCCACCAGCAGAGTAGGGGAAAATCAGCCCCAGCATTTT; CDR3: CATSRVGENQPQHF
D: .; length: 13; V: TRBV5-1; size: .; J: TRBJ2-3; DNA: TGCGCCAGCAGCAGGGATACCGGAGATACGCAGTATTTT; CDR3: CASSRDTGDTQYF
D: .; length: 11; V: TRBV19; size: .; J: TRBJ2-1; DNA: TGTGCCAGTAGTATCGTGGGTGAGCAGTTCTTC; CDR3: CASSIVGEQFF
D: .; length: 15; V: TRBV6-6; size: .; J: TRBJ1-3; DNA: TGTGCCAGCAGTCGCCGAGGGACGGCTGGAAACACCATATATTTT; CDR3: CASSRRGTAGNTIYF
D: TRBD2; length: 16; V: TRBV28; size: .; J: TRBJ2-3; DNA: TGTGCCAGCAGTTACAGACTAGCGGGGGGGACAGATACGCAGTATTTT; CDR3: CASSYRLAGGTDTQYF
D: .; length: 16; V: TRBV11-2; size: .; J: TRBJ1-1; DNA: TGTGCCAGCAGCTCATCCGGGGGGCGGTTGGACACTGAAGCTTTCTTT; CDR3: CASSSSGGRLDTEAFF
D: TRBD2; length: 16; V: TRBV15; size: .; J: TRBJ2-7; DNA: TGTGCCACCAGCAGAGATCGTGCGGGGGAGGCCTACGAGCAGTACTTC; CDR3: CATSRDRAGEAYEQYF
D: .; length: 13; V: TRBV19; size: .; J: TRBJ1-2; DNA: TGTGCCAGTAGTATAGATCTCCCGGATGGCTACACCTTC; CDR3: CASSIDLPDGYTF
D: .; length: 16; V: TRBV15; size: .; J: TRBJ1-5; DNA: TGTGCCACCAGCAGAGATTCTTTCGGGGACAATCAGCCCCAGCATTTT; CDR3: CATSRDSFGDNQPQHF
D: .; length: 15; V: TRBV12-2; size: .; J: TRBJ1-1; DNA: TGTGCAAGTCGCTTCTCGGGACAGATGAACACTGAAGCTTTCTTT; CDR3: CASRFSGQMNTEAFF
D: .; length: 15; V: TRBV5-6; size: .; J: TRBJ2-5; DNA: TGTGCCAGCAGCTTGAGGAACGGGGGCCAAGAGACCCAGTACTTC; CDR3: CASSLRNGGQETQYF